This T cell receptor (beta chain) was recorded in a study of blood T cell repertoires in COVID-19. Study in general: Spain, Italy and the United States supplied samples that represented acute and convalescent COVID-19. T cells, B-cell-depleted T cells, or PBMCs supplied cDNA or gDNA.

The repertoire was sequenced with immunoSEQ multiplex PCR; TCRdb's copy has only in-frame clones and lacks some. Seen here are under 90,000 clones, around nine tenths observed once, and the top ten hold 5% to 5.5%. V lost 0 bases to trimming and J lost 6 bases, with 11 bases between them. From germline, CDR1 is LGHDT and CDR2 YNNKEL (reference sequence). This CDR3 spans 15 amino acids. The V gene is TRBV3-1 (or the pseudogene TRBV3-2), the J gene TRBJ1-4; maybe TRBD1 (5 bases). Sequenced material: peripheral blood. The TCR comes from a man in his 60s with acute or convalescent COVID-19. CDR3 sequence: CASSQDLRGDEKLFF. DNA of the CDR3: TGTGCCAGCAGCCAAGATCTCCGGGGGGATGAAAAACTGTTTTTT.